The clone carrying this T cell receptor beta chain was counted once. Its antigen is undetermined. The record originates from a study of cytomegalovirus exposure and HLA in healthy donors. Notes on the study in general: It was taken for granted in presence/absence analyses that sequencing depth across donors was roughly uniform. Accurate HLA-A and HLA-B prediction from TCR beta sequences was reported for most subjects. Later genetic work tied a missense DCLRE1C variant to beta-chain V and J trimming.

Researchers ran the PCR with 60 Vbeta and 13 Jbeta primers. Produced via immunoSEQ multiplex PCR; TCRdb's table is partial and in-frame only. There are roughly 170,000 clones in the sample; approximately 80% occur only once, and 0.7% to 0.8% lies in the top ten. The CDR3 spans 17 residues. V was pared by 4 bases and J by 7 bases, with 12 bases of the junction left unmatched. Germline CDR1 is LGHNA and CDR2 is YSLEER. The genes are TRBV4-3 and TRBJ2-1, with TRBD2 matching 11 bases. Sequenced: PBMCs. This TCR was recovered from a female donor in good health and CMV-seronegative. The CDR3 loop reads CASSRTDSGRARNEQFF. CDR3 in DNA: TGCGCCAGCAGCCGAACAGATAGCGGGAGGGCCAGGAATGAGCAGTTCTTC.